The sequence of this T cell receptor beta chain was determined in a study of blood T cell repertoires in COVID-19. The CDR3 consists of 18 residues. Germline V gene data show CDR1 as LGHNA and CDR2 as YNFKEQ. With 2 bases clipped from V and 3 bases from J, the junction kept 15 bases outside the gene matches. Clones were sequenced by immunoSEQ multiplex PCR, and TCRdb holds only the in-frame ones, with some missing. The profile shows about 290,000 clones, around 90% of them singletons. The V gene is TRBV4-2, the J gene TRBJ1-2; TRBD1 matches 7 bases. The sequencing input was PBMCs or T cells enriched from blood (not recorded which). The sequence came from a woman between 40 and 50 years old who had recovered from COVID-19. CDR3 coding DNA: TGTGCCAGCAGCCAACGATTCCGGGACAGTCGGGCGGACTATGGCTACACCTTC. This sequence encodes CASSQRFRDSRADYGYTF.